The text below deals with one TCR beta chain. Any gene name here is a mouse gene name. The read terminates 1 residue ahead of where the CDR3 ends, so the germline J gene completes it. This sample was included in a study of tissue T cells after allogeneic stem cell transplantation. Germline V gene lookup returns CDR1 SGHND and CDR2 FRSKSL. This CDR3 comprises 14 residues. The ends were cut back, 6 bases at V and 5 bases at J, with 15 bases in the middle. TCRdb's table, derived via immunoSEQ multiplex PCR, lists solely in-frame clones and lacks some. This repertoire shows over 7,500 clones, under 55% found once; its top ten account for over 7%. Time point here: mouse harvest day 7 after allogeneic transplant. Mouse grafts combined 10^7 T-cell-depleted bone marrow cells with 10^6 splenic CD5+ T cells.

What was sequenced was gut tissue. The rearrangement uses TRBV15 and TRBJ2-4; weak D call: TRBD1 (8 bases). The TCR originated in a female BALB/c mouse given C57BL/6 T cells with graft-versus-host disease after an allogeneic hematopoietic cell transplant. The CDR3 loop reads CASSLTGGVNTLYF. Partial CDR3 DNA: TGTGCCAGCAGCCTCACAGGGGGGGTAAACACCTTGTAC.